This is a list of T cell receptor beta chains from one sample in a study of OX40 agonist ivuxolimab in advanced cancers. Data came from immunoSEQ multiplex PCR; TCRdb stores just in-frame clones and leaves some out. The sample has about 69,000 clones, about three quarters seen once. The sample was CD4+ or CD8+ T cells sorted from blood, taken in a trial of the OX40 agonist ivuxolimab. These receptors originate from an adult with an advanced solid tumor such as melanoma, head and neck, liver or kidney cancer. The CDR3 runs from the conserved cysteine through the conserved F or W. The order of the fields is J gene, D gene, V gene, clone size, CDR3 DNA, CDR3 protein. A D gene is named only where the DNA matches it firmly. Expanded clones are given a class, and other clones once, few, many or no size at all.

J gene: TRBJ2-3; D gene: TRBD2; V gene: TRBV9; clone size: NA; CDR3 DNA: TGTGCCAGCAGCTTGAGCAGCGGGGGGGCCGGAAGGCAGTATTTT; CDR3 protein: CASSLSSGGAGRQYF
J gene: TRBJ2-1; D gene: NA; V gene: TRBV30; clone size: NA; CDR3 DNA: TGTGCCTGCCGACACCGTGGAAATGAGCAGTTCTTC; CDR3 protein: CACRHRGNEQFF
J gene: TRBJ2-7; D gene: NA; V gene: TRBV5-4; clone size: NA; CDR3 DNA: TGTGCCAGCAGCTTGGAGGACGGCTACGAGCAGTACTTC; CDR3 protein: CASSLEDGYEQYF
J gene: TRBJ1-4; D gene: TRBD1; V gene: TRBV5-8; clone size: NA; CDR3 DNA: TGTGCCAGCAGACGGACAGGGTCGGAAAAACTGTTTTTT; CDR3 protein: CASRRTGSEKLFF
J gene: TRBJ2-5; D gene: TRBD1; V gene: TRBV9; clone size: NA; CDR3 DNA: TGTGCCAGCAGCTCCGATGGGACAGGGCGGGAGACCCAGTACTTC; CDR3 protein: CASSSDGTGRETQYF
J gene: TRBJ2-1; D gene: TRBD2; V gene: TRBV6-6; clone size: once; CDR3 DNA: TGTGCCAGCAGTTACGCTAGCGGAGAGCAGTTCTTC; CDR3 protein: CASSYASGEQFF
J gene: TRBJ1-1; D gene: NA; V gene: TRBV29-1; clone size: NA; CDR3 DNA: TGCAGCGTTCGAAACACTGAAGCTTTCTTT; CDR3 protein: CSVRNTEAFF
J gene: TRBJ1-1; D gene: TRBD1; V gene: TRBV19; clone size: once; CDR3 DNA: TGTGCCAGTAGTATAGAGGGGACAGGAGACCTACTGAACACTGAAGCTTTCTTT; CDR3 protein: CASSIEGTGDLLNTEAFF
J gene: TRBJ2-1; D gene: TRBD2; V gene: TRBV7-2; clone size: NA; CDR3 DNA: TGTGCCAGCAGCTTGGCCAGACTAGCGGGAGGGAGCTCCTACAATGAGCAGTTCTTC; CDR3 protein: CASSLARLAGGSSYNEQFF
J gene: TRBJ2-7; D gene: NA; V gene: TRBV2; clone size: NA; CDR3 DNA: TGTGCCAGCAGTGTTCACTACGAGCAGTACTTC; CDR3 protein: CASSVHYEQYF
J gene: TRBJ2-3; D gene: TRBD2; V gene: TRBV19; clone size: NA; CDR3 DNA: TGTGCCAGTAGTAGCTTAGCGGGGGGAACAGATACGCAGTATTTT; CDR3 protein: CASSSLAGGTDTQYF